This TCR beta chain was profiled in a study of CXCR3-negative and CXCR3-positive naive CD8 T cells. Overall study results and limits: Naive cells positive for CXCR3 carried more hydrophobic TRB CDR3s than CXCR3-negative ones.

Naivety in CD8+ T cells corresponded to a CD45RO-CCR7+CD27+CD95- phenotype. Concerning this clonotype: Antigen specificity is unknown.

The TRB cDNA libraries were prepared by 5' RACE with UMI labels. TCRdb reprocessed the 5' RACE reads and stores each CDR3 protein as one record, lacking DNA. The sample includes some 150,000 distinct CDR3 sequences. The germline gives CDR1 DFQATT, CDR2 SNEGSKA (reference sequence). This CDR3 spans 14 amino acids. This TCR derives from a human donor in good health. Some clones in this sample may be carry-over from other donors' samples. The chain uses TRBV20-1 and TRBJ1-1; there is no DNA to check the TCRdb D call of TRBD1. The material sequenced was naive CXCR3+ CD8+ T cells from blood. Subset given: CD45RO-CCR7+CD27+CD95- naive CD8+ T cells expressing CXCR3 (TNR3+). The CDR3 reads CSINREGGHTEAFF.